This T cell receptor (beta chain) was documented in a study of chemoradiotherapy in HPV16-positive cancers. The overall study: Two HPV16-positive patients' cells yielded candidate HPV-specific clones and common motifs.

As to this clone: The antigen is not known.

Looked up from germline, CDR1 is LNHDA and CDR2 is SQIVND (reference sequence). The CDR3 runs 14 residues. The V and J ends lost 8 bases and 1 base respectively, with 14 bases between them. Sequenced by immunoSEQ multiplex PCR; TCRdb stores in-frame clones only, minus some. Of approximately 9,500 clones in the sample, 60% to 75% are singletons; the top ten hold roughly a tenth. Study outcomes and limitations: Non-HPV-specific T cells did not expand in tumors during treatment, whereas candidate HPV-specific clones and E7-related motifs did. Functional assays defining HPV-specific T cells used only a couple of HPV16-positive patients.

Samples were taken several times over chemoradiotherapy. The chain recombines TRBV19 with TRBJ1-1; maybe TRBD1 (6 bases). This TCR was recovered from a human donor with HPV-associated anogenital cancer. The sample consisted of tumor tissue, taken from a patient who underwent chemoradiotherapy. The CDR3 nucleotides are TGTGCCAGTTGTGGGGGCGCCGGGAACACTGAAGCTTTCTTT. The encoded protein is CASCGGAGNTEAFF.